This TCR beta chain is drawn from a study of blood T cell repertoires in COVID-19. The overall study: Donors in the United States, Italy and Spain gave samples during acute or convalescent COVID-19. T cells, B-cell-depleted T cells, or PBMCs provided the cDNA or gDNA that served as material.

The CDR3 has 15 amino acids. Per the germline V gene, CDR1 is MNHEY and CDR2 is SVGAGI. Unmatched junction bases numbered 5, after V lost 2 bases and J lost 1 base. In its sample, this clone ranks as medium-sized. This sample also contains other DNA sequences that code for the same CDR3. Authors' data handling: Reference gene primer amplification gave nucleated cell count estimates. Repertoires were generated with immunoSEQ multiplex PCR, while TCRdb's copy carries only in-frame clones and drops some. V and J calls and clone size come straight from that table; D and trimming were deduced from the DNA. Of approximately 200,000 clones listed, 87% were seen once; the top ten hold about 10%.

The source of this sequence is a man aged 25 to 40 who had recovered from COVID-19. V usage is TRBV6-5 and J usage is TRBJ2-7; 7 bases are a match to TRBD2. Sequencing was performed on PBMCs or T cells enriched from blood (not recorded which). The CDR3 coding sequence is TGTGCCAGCAGTTACGGGGGGGAGGGTTCCTACGAGCAGTACTTC. This codes for CASSYGGEGSYEQYF.